This T cell receptor beta chain derives from a study of T-cell memory formation after mild COVID-19. As for the study in general: Largely, the TCR clusters proved donor specific.

Researchers used 5'RACE with constant-segment primers to make TCR alpha and TCR beta cDNA libraries that carry sample barcodes and UMIs. TCRdb passed the 5' RACE reads through MiXCR, listing each CDR3 protein once. The sample records about half a million distinct CDR3 sequences, over 15% being singletons. This clonotype has a handful of counts. Its matching antigen is unknown. Overall study results and limits: Some responding clones appeared in pre-infection memory, suggesting cross-reactive memory joined. Chiefly within CM and EM were the contracting CD4+ clones; CD8+ ones were within EMRA.

The TCR originated in an adult woman who had mild COVID-19 (a few samples of this study predate the infection). Cell type and time point are not known. Sequenced material: PBMCs or a T cell subset sorted from them (not recorded which).

CDR3 sequence (DNA): TGTGCCAGCAGTCAAGACAGGGGGAACTACAATGAGCAGTTCTTC. Translated: CASSQDRGNYNEQFF. The V call is TRBV2, the J call TRBJ2-1; TRBD1 aligns across 9 bases. Germline values: CDR1 SNHLY, CDR2 FYNNEI. The CDR3 is 15 residues long. The trim removed 5 bases at V and 3 bases at J, leaving 5 bases unmatched. Combining the CDR3 with reference TRBV2 and TRBJ2-1 gives the whole variable domain EPEVTQTPSHQVTQMGQEVILRCVPISNHLYFYWYRQILGQKVEFLVSFYNNEISEKSEIFDDQFSVERPDGSNFTLKIRSTKLEDSAMYFCASSQDRGNYNEQFFGPGTRLTVL.